The 2 T cell receptor beta chains below were found in one sample sequenced in a study of cytomegalovirus exposure and HLA in healthy donors. The PCR used 60 Vbeta and 13 Jbeta primers. Sequenced by immunoSEQ multiplex PCR; TCRdb stores in-frame clones only, minus some. The sample holds roughly 290,000 clones, around 80% seen once. The source material was PBMCs. Receptors originate from a girl between 2 and 10 years old in good health and CMV-seronegative.

This sequence joins TRBV6-9 and TRBJ1-1; 7 bases are a match to TRBD1. The CDR3 is 18 amino acids. The trim removed 4 bases at V and 0 bases at J, leaving 14 bases unmatched. Germline V gene lookup returns CDR1 MNHGY and CDR2 SVAAGI. Written as DNA, the CDR3 is TGTGCCAGCAGTTCATTGGACAGGCCCCCGGGTGTGAACACTGAAGCTTTCTTT. Residues: CASSSLDRPPGVNTEAFF.

J is TRBJ2-3 and V is TRBV11-2; a weak D match, TRBD2 (5 bases). Trimming took off 5 bases at V and 3 bases at J, with 9 bases between the two ends. The CDR3 loop spans 13 amino acids. CDR1 is SGHAT, CDR2 FQNNGV, per germline. The CDR3 DNA reads as TGTGCCAGCAGCCTGCCGGGGACAGATACGCAGTATTTT. Protein product: CASSLPGTDTQYF.